This record looks at one T cell receptor beta chain sequence and its context. Its matching antigen is unknown. The CDR3 has 16 amino acids. Trimming at V came to 0 bases and at J to 7 bases, leaving 9 bases not matched to a gene. Germline lookup yields CDR1 DFQATT and CDR2 SNEGSKA (reference sequence). The data were obtained in a study of T cells in Graves' hyperthyroidism and ophthalmopathy. Study as a whole: Peripheral blood was drawn at first diagnosis, prior to all treatment.

Template material for amplifying TCR beta CDR3 regions consisted of RNA transcripts. A first-round RT-PCR of the TCR CDR3 used the HTBI primer set. MiXCR was run by TCRdb on the multiplex PCR reads, yielding one entry per CDR3 protein. The sample has around 690,000 distinct CDR3 sequences, around 15% seen once; the top ten hold less than 20%. Overall study results and limits: Before onset, ophthalmopathy was predicted by the model a median around 6 months earlier.

The patients, who ranged from 18 to 65 in age, presented with newly diagnosed hyperthyroidism lasting under 2 months. The sequenced sample consisted of blood. The clonotype was recovered from a man aged 45-60 years with Graves' hyperthyroidism. The gene calls are TRBV20-1 and TRBJ2-1; 10 bases agree with TRBD2. CDR3 residues: CSARDFSLAGVNEQFF. DNA for the CDR3: TGCAGTGCTAGAGATTTTAGCCTAGCGGGAGTAAATGAGCAGTTCTTC.